One sample yielded the 2 T cell receptor beta chains listed below, sequenced in a study of metastatic and nonmetastatic thyroid tumors. Nobody among the patients had been given any treatment before thyroid surgery. TCRdb called clones again from the PCR reads with MiXCR. The table has fewer than 40,000 clones, approximately 16% seen once. Sequencing was performed on blood. These receptors originate from a female donor with papillary thyroid cancer or a benign thyroid nodule (not recorded which). Some clones in this sample may be carry-over from other donors' samples.

This chain links TRBV20-1 with TRBJ2-3; maybe TRBD2 (7 bases). Germline lookup yields CDR1 DFQATT and CDR2 SNEGSKA (reference sequence). With 5 bases removed from V and 4 bases from J, the gap between germline ends came to 22 bases. The CDR3 extends over 16 amino acids. The CDR3 reads CSARGGLSVAPDTQYF. The CDR3, as DNA: TGCAGTGCTCGAGGGGGACTATCGGTAGCCCCAGATACGCAGTATTTT.

This clone was observed at least ten times. The chain joins TRBV6-1 to TRBJ1-5; 7 bases map to TRBD1. The CDR3 has 13 amino acids. Losses at the gene ends were 10 bases for V and 6 bases for J; bases not matched to a gene: 9. Germline CDR1 MNHNS, CDR2 SASEGT. CDR3 DNA sequence: TGTGCCACCGACAGGGAGTCAGTTCAGCCCCAGCATTTT. Translating it yields CATDRESVQPQHF.